Each of the 30 T cell receptor delta chains below was sequenced from the same sample in a study of γδ T cells in repeated Plasmodium falciparum infection. Bulk repertoires came from Vgamma9/Vdelta2+ or Vdelta2-negative gammadelta T cells flow-sorted from PBMC. TCRdb ran CATT on the multiplex PCR reads. The table shows 70,000 to 95,000 delta-chain clones, with 1.4% occurring only once. Sequencing was done on a sample of gamma-delta T cells from blood. The receptors originated from a pool of human donors (malaria-infected and uninfected, not separated).

For this clone: The likely explanation is a read error, given a far larger clone one base away. This sample also contains other DNA sequences that code for the same CDR3. The chain couples TRDV3 to TRDJ1; 11 bases agree with TRDD3. The V gene's germline CDR1 is TVYSNPD and CDR2 GDNSRS (reference sequence). The CDR3 sequence is 19 residues long. The CDR3 loop reads CAFRLPWGIRLWYTDKLIF. CDR3 coding DNA: TGTGCCTTTCGCCTTCCTTGGGGGATACGCCTCTGGTACACCGACAAACTCATCTTT. Complete variable domain (other parts from reference TRDV3 and TRDJ1): CDKVTQSSPDQTVASGSEVVLLCTYDTVYSNPDLFWYRIRPDYSFQFVFYGDNSRSEGADFTQGRFSVKHILTQKAFHLVISPVRTEDSATYYCAFRLPWGIRLWYTDKLIFGKGTRVTVEP.

As concerns this clone: TCRdb records a much larger clone's protein for this DNA, with a difference at residue 13 that likely arises from a read error; the protein given is the translation of the DNA. V usage is TRDV1 and J usage is TRDJ1, with 10 nucleotides matching TRDD3. Germline-derived CDR1 and CDR2 are TSWWSYY and QGS. The J segment lost 4 bases and the V segment lost 6 bases, leaving 17 bases of the junction unmatched. The CDR3 has 18 amino acids. The CDR3 coding sequence is TGTGCTCTTGGTATTCACGACCATGGGGGGGATACGAGCGATAAACTCATCTTT. It is translated as CALGIHDHGGDTSDKLIF.

Concerning this clone: TCRdb's protein, taken from a much larger clone, differs from this DNA's translation at residue 15, likely owing to a read error; the protein displayed comes from the DNA. The V and J genes are TRDV2 and TRDJ3, with 13 positions matching TRDD3. TCRdb gives no J gene; it was assigned here by matching the DNA to germline. This CDR3 comprises 19 residues. Per the germline V gene, CDR1 is GEAIGNYY and CDR2 is EKD. This CDR3 is CACDKVLGDTTWDTQQMFF. In nucleotides, the CDR3 is TGTGCCTGTGACAAAGTACTGGGGGATACGACCTGGGACACCCAACAGATGTTTTTC.

A word on this clone: TCRdb lists the protein of a much larger clone for this DNA, which differs at residue 7, so this is likely a read error; the protein given here is translated from the DNA itself. The chain employs TRDV1 and TRDJ1; D possibly corresponds to TRDD3 (5 bases). TCRdb is silent on the J gene; assignment here came from matching the DNA to germline. This CDR3 is 22 amino acids long. Germline CDR1 is TSWWSYY and CDR2 is QGS. Trimming cost V 2 bases and J 0 bases, with 31 bases left between them. CDR3 residues: CALGENPIWASIKLGYTDKLIF. The DNA for the CDR3 is TGTGCTCTTGGGGAAAATCCCATCTGGGCCTCGATTAAGCTGGGATACACCGATAAACTCATCTTT.

In its sample, this clone was seen a few times. TCRdb's protein, taken from a much larger clone, differs from this DNA's translation at residue 19, likely owing to a read error; the protein displayed comes from the DNA. A V gene of TRDV1 was called, but no J gene was assigned; the D call TRDD3 from the table was never checked on the DNA. Germline loops: CDR1 TSWWSYY, CDR2 QGS. The CDR3 is 21 amino acids. The CDR3 DNA reads as TGTGCTCTTGGGGAATGTTCAGGGGGTGTACTGGGGATTCTCTACACCGATAAACCCATCTTT. Protein sequence: CALGECSGGVLGILYTDKPIF.

This clone appeared many times. The TCRdb protein comes from a much larger clone and disagrees with this DNA's translation at residue 14, likely due to a read error; the protein given here is derived from the DNA. The V segment is TRDV2, and no J call was made; the table's D call of TRDD3 was not tested on the DNA. The CDR3 runs to 15 residues. Looked up from germline, CDR1 is GEAIGNYY and CDR2 is EKD. CDR3 protein: CACDKVGANLDKLTF. The DNA of the CDR3 is TGTGCCTGTGACAAGGTGGGGGCGAACCTCGATAAACTCACCTTT.

This clone was counted at least ten times. The V call is TRDV1, the J call TRDJ1, with 7 bases fitting TRDD3. In germline, CDR1 is TSWWSYY, CDR2 QGS. V lost 1 base to trimming and J lost 0 bases; unmatched junction nucleotides: 20. This CDR3 is 21 amino acids long. This CDR3 reads CALGEPRAWGSPLLYTDKLIF. The CDR3 DNA sequence: TGTGCTCTTGGGGAACCGCGGGCCTGGGGGTCCCCACTCTTGTACACCGATAAACTCATCTTT.

This clone came up a few times. Translating this DNA gives a protein that differs at residue 6 from the TCRdb one, which belongs to a much larger clone; a read error is likely, and the protein shown is this translation. This chain uses TRDV1 with TRDJ1; TRDD3 matches at 10 bases. Germline matching of the DNA provided the J gene here, since TCRdb leaves it blank. V lost 2 bases to trimming and J lost 3 bases; unmatched junction nucleotides: 24. The germline V gene has CDR1 TSWWSYY and CDR2 QGS. The CDR3 contains 22 residues. The CDR3 sequence is CALGEYSTSQGDTLKLADKLIF. As DNA, the CDR3 is TGTGCTCTTGGGGAATACTCCACCTCACAGGGGGATACGTTGAAATTGGCCGATAAACTCATCTTT.

This clone was seen more than once but under ten times. One base separates it from a far larger clone, so it is likely a read error. This sample includes further DNA sequences coding for the same CDR3. The V gene is given as TRDV2, and no J gene call is available. The CDR3 covers 16 residues. Germline V gives CDR1 GEAIGNYY, CDR2 EKD. The CDR3 DNA is TGTGCCTGTGACACCGTGACAGGTGTGCCTAGAACAAAGCTCATCTTT. It encodes CACDTVTGVPRTKLIF.

This clone was seen a few times. This DNA translates differently at residue 14 from the TCRdb protein, which is that of a much larger clone; a read error is likely, and the protein shown is the DNA's own translation. The V gene corresponds to TRDV1; no J gene was called; TRDD3 reflects the table's D call only, with no check against the DNA. Germline-derived CDR1 and CDR2 are TSWWSYY and QGS. The CDR3 length is 16 residues. The CDR3 nucleotides read TGTGCTCTTGGGGAAGAGGCGGATACGTGCACCGATAAACCCATCTTT. Translation gives CALGEEADTCTDKPIF.

This clone was counted a few times. For this DNA, TCRdb reports the protein of a much larger clone, which diverges at residue 17, most likely from a read error; the protein presented here is translated directly from the DNA. The chain is built from TRDV1 and TRDJ1; TRDD3 matches 9 bases. The J gene, absent from TCRdb, was called here by matching the DNA to germline. CDR1 is TSWWSYY, CDR2 QGS, per germline. The CDR3 covers 27 residues. V gave up 5 bases and J gave up 0 bases; unmatched junction bases: 40. For the CDR3, the DNA is TGTGCTCTTGGGCCCACCCAGCCTCCATCGCTTGGGTTGTACTGGGGGACACCGAACGGGTACACCGATAAACTCATCTTT. It specifies CALGPTQPPSLGLYWGTPNGYTDKLIF.

Remarks on this clone: TCRdb records a much larger clone's protein for this DNA, with a difference at residue 8 that likely arises from a read error; the protein given is the translation of the DNA. This chain uses TRDV2 with TRDJ1; D is uncertain. No J gene is reported in TCRdb; it was inferred here by comparing the DNA with germline. V was shortened by 0 bases and J by 1 base, with 14 bases between the two germline ends. Germline V gene sequence: CDR1 GEAIGNYY, CDR2 EKD. This CDR3 region has 16 residues. This CDR3 is CACDTILLEITDKLIF. As DNA, the CDR3 is TGTGCCTGTGACACCATTCTGCTGGAGATCACCGATAAACTCATCTTT.

The table lists this clone with a few counts. TCRdb has a much larger clone's protein, which differs at residue 10 from the translation of this DNA, likely because of a read error; what is shown is the protein translated from the DNA. The chain links TRDV1 to TRDJ1, with 9 nucleotides matching TRDD3. Here the J gene was assigned by germline matching of the DNA, as TCRdb has none. The CDR3 consists of 22 residues. From germline, CDR1 is TSWWSYY and CDR2 QGS. V trimming: 0 bases; J trimming: 0 bases; junction bases outside the gene matches: 20. The CDR3 here is CALGELRPIPGDTRTNTDKLIF. In DNA, the CDR3 is TGTGCTCTTGGGGAACTAAGACCCATTCCGGGGGATACCCGTACTAACACCGATAAACTCATCTTT.

This clone turned up a few times. Since a far larger clone is one base different, this is likely a read error. The same CDR3 can be traced to other DNA sequences in this sample. This chain uses TRDV1 with TRDJ1, with 12 bases identical to TRDD3. Assignment of the J gene here rests on matching the DNA to germline, because TCRdb gives none. CDR3 size: 23 residues. CDR1 and CDR2 (germline): TSWWSYY, QGS. The CDR3 here is CALGEIPRHFVLGDTPYTDKLIF. In DNA form, the CDR3 reads TGTGCTCTTGGGGAGATTCCTAGACATTTCGTACTGGGGGATACTCCGTACACCGACAAACTCATCTTT.

Concerning this clone itself: The protein held in TCRdb is that of a much larger clone and does not match this DNA's translation at residue 16, likely because of a read error; the protein shown is translated from the DNA. Other DNA sequences within the sample encode an identical CDR3. The chain couples TRDV1 to TRDJ2; D could derive from TRDD1 or TRDD3 (5 bases each). No J gene is reported in TCRdb; it was inferred here by comparing the DNA with germline. The germline gives CDR1 TSWWSYY, CDR2 QGS. Trimming pared 3 bases from V and 6 bases from J, leaving 32 bases between. This CDR3 spans 21 amino acids. This CDR3 reads CALGEESYHEMGKGEAAQLFF. The CDR3 region has the DNA TGTGCTCTTGGGGAGGAGTCGTACCATGAAATGGGCAAAGGGGAGGCAGCACAACTCTTCTTT.

A remark on this clone: TCRdb pairs this DNA with a much larger clone's protein that differs at residue 11, likely a read error; the protein shown was translated from the DNA. The rearrangement uses TRDV1 and TRDJ1; weak D call: TRDD3 (10 bases). Assignment of the J gene here rests on matching the DNA to germline, because TCRdb gives none. The length of the CDR3 is 22 residues. Between the trimmed V and J ends, which lost 3 bases and 8 bases, there was a span of 40 bases. The germline V gene encodes CDR1 TSWWSYY and CDR2 QGS. This CDR3 is CALGDPSLPTHWGIRISPKLIF. In nucleotides, the CDR3 is TGTGCTCTTGGGGATCCGAGCCTTCCTACGCACTGGGGGATTAGAATTTCCCCCAAACTCATCTTT.

This clone was recorded at least ten times. The protein recorded in TCRdb matches a much larger clone and deviates from this DNA's translation at residue 7, suggesting a read error; the protein here is obtained by translating the DNA. This sequence joins TRDV2 and TRDJ1, with TRDD3 matching 13 bases. V dropped 1 base and J dropped 7; count of bases not matched to a gene: 14. The CDR3 covers 18 residues. Germline loops: CDR1 GEAIGNYY, CDR2 EKD. CDR3 in amino acids: CACDTGCVTGGYAGKLIF. The CDR3 coding sequence is TGTGCCTGTGACACTGGCTGCGTTACTGGGGGATACGCGGGTAAACTCATCTTT.

As for this clone: TCRdb pairs this DNA with a much larger clone's protein that differs at residue 11, likely a read error; the protein shown was translated from the DNA. This sequence joins TRDV1 and TRDJ1; 8 bases align to TRDD3. The J gene, left out of TCRdb, was set here by checking the DNA against germline. From germline, CDR1 is TSWWSYY and CDR2 QGS. The CDR3 runs to 22 residues. J lost 0 bases, V lost 2 bases, and 23 bases had no gene match. CDR3 DNA: TGTGCTCTTGGGGAATCCGCAAACTTGCGCAGGGGATACCTACGGTACACCGATAAACTCATCTTT. Its protein is CALGESANLRRGYLRYTDKLIF.

This clone was seen a few times. A far larger clone is one base from this, pointing to a likely read error. Other DNA sequences in the same sample also yield this CDR3. The DNA for the CDR3 is TGTGCTCTTGGGGAAGTGGTGGTCCGCTCAGATAAACTCATCTTT. Translated: CALGEVVVRSDKLIF. The chain carries TRDV1 and TRDJ1; no firm D call. The V gene's germline CDR1 is TSWWSYY and CDR2 QGS. Trimming took off 2 bases at V and 5 bases at J, with 15 bases between the two ends. This CDR3 contains 15 residues.

Of note for this clone: This likely came from a read error, as a far larger clone is one base away. Other DNA variants within this sample encode the same CDR3. V and J are TRDV1 and TRDJ1, with TRDD2 matching 9 bases. Here the J gene was assigned by germline matching of the DNA, as TCRdb has none. The V gene's germline CDR1 is TSWWSYY and CDR2 QGS. This CDR3 is 22 amino acids long. CDR3 protein: CALGDSFLRNQVLNLYTDKLIF. In nucleotides, the CDR3 is TGTGCTCTTGGGGATTCCTTCCTACGGAATCAGGTACTGAATTTGTACACCGACAAACTCATCTTT.

This clone counts as medium-sized (0.01 to 0.1%). The same CDR3 can be traced to other DNA sequences in this sample. V is TRDV1 and J is TRDJ1; D uncertain. Germline V gene sequence: CDR1 TSWWSYY, CDR2 QGS. V lost 3 bases and J lost 7, with 9 bases in between. The CDR3 has 12 amino acids. CDR3 residues: CALGDRRCKLIF. In DNA, the CDR3 is TGTGCTCTTGGGGATCGCCGGTGTAAACTCATCTTT.

As for this clone: TCRdb assigns this DNA the protein of a much larger clone, which departs from its translation at residue 9; this likely reflects a read error, and the protein shown comes from translating the DNA. The rearrangement joins TRDV1 to TRDJ1; possibly TRDD2 for D (9 bases). CDR1 TSWWSYY and CDR2 QGS come from the germline V gene. Trimming removed 0 bases at V and 0 bases at J, with 35 bases between. The CDR3 is 24 amino acids. In DNA, the CDR3 is TGTGCTCTTGGGGAACTGTGGACACGCCCTTCCTACGGACAGTTACTGGGGGACACCGATAAACTCATCTTT. Translating it yields CALGELWTRPSYGQLLGDTDKLIF.

This clone was counted many times. TCRdb shows a much larger clone's protein in place of this DNA's translation, and the two differ at residue 9, likely through a read error; the protein shown is translated from the DNA. V gene TRDV2 combines with J gene TRDJ1; D possibly corresponds to TRDD3 (6 bases). Trimming removed 0 bases at V and 0 bases at J, with 16 bases between. Germline lookup yields CDR1 GEAIGNYY and CDR2 EKD. CDR3 length: 17 amino acids. CDR3 residues: CACDTVSSLGYTDKLIF. The CDR3 bases are TGTGCCTGTGACACCGTGTCCTCTCTGGGGTACACCGATAAACTCATCTTT.

Points on this clone: TCRdb assigns this DNA the protein of a much larger clone, which departs from its translation at residue 5; this likely reflects a read error, and the protein shown comes from translating the DNA. The J gene is TRDJ1, the V gene TRDV1; 9 positions match TRDD3. Germline V gene lookup returns CDR1 TSWWSYY and CDR2 QGS. V lost 4 bases to trimming and J lost 0 bases; unmatched junction nucleotides: 24. The CDR3 length is 22 residues. CDR3 in amino acids: CALGGTLYSMTYWGTYTDKLIF. The CDR3 DNA reads TGTGCTCTTGGGGGCACCCTTTATTCCATGACGTACTGGGGGACTTACACCGATAAACTCATCTTT.

Many counts were recorded for this clone. The chain has TRDV1 and TRDJ1, with 10 bases that match TRDD3. The CDR3 length is 22 residues. V was clipped by 0 bases and J by 0 bases; unmatched bases: 19. Germline CDR1 TSWWSYY, CDR2 QGS. CDR3 amino acids: CALGELYWGMRWNTKYTDKLIF. DNA of the CDR3: TGTGCTCTTGGGGAACTTTACTGGGGGATGCGTTGGAACACTAAGTACACCGATAAACTCATCTTT.

In this sample, this clone turned up a few times. It differs at one base from a far larger clone, so likely a read error. The sample carries other DNA sequences with the same CDR3. The chain carries TRDV1 and TRDJ1; tentative D call: TRDD3 (6 bases). Germline matching of the DNA provided the J gene here, since TCRdb leaves it blank. Germline lookup yields CDR1 TSWWSYY and CDR2 QGS. The CDR3 sequence is 17 residues long. CDR3 nucleotide sequence: TGTGCTCTTGGGGAACCCCCGACTGGGTCGTACACCGACAAACTCATCTTT. Translated: CALGEPPTGSYTDKLIF.

This clone has just a few counts. TCRdb's listed protein matches a much larger clone and diverges from this DNA's translation at residue 9, likely through a read error; the protein shown comes from the DNA. V gene TRDV1 combines with J gene TRDJ1; no clear D gene. The J gene, not given by TCRdb, was assigned here from a germline match of the nucleotide sequence. V was shortened by 5 bases and J by 6 bases, with 16 bases between the two germline ends. This CDR3 is 14 amino acids long. Germline CDR1 is TSWWSYY and CDR2 is QGS. This CDR3 reads CALGFLHVWYKLIF. CDR3 in DNA: TGTGCTCTTGGGTTTCTCCACGTTTGGTATAAACTCATCTTT.

With regard to this clone: The TCRdb protein, from a much larger clone, departs from this DNA's translation at residue 7, likely by read error; the protein shown derives from the DNA. The rearrangement uses TRDV2 and TRDJ1, with 8 bases that match TRDD3. TCRdb leaves out the J gene; it was filled in here by matching the DNA to germline. The length of the CDR3 is 17 residues. The trim removed 3 bases at V and 0 bases at J, leaving 11 bases unmatched. The germline V gene encodes CDR1 GEAIGNYY and CDR2 EKD. The chain's CDR3 is CACDSLRGDKNTDKLIF. The CDR3 region has the DNA TGTGCCTGTGACTCCTTACGGGGGGATAAGAACACCGATAAACTCATCTTT.

Comment on this clone: TCRdb assigns this DNA the protein of a much larger clone, which departs from its translation at residue 5; this likely reflects a read error, and the protein shown comes from translating the DNA. This rearrangement joins TRDV2 to TRDJ3, with 7 positions matching TRDD3. No J gene is reported in TCRdb; it was inferred here by comparing the DNA with germline. Trimming cost V 3 bases and J 0 bases; bases outside gene matches: 10. CDR1 is GEAIGNYY, CDR2 EKD, per germline. The CDR3 contains 19 residues. The CDR3 loop reads CACDAVLGGLSWDTRQMFF. As DNA, the CDR3 is TGTGCCTGTGACGCCGTTCTGGGGGGACTCTCCTGGGACACCCGACAGATGTTTTTC.

With regard to this clone: The protein in TCRdb stems from a much larger clone and differs at residue 3 from this DNA's translation, likely a read error; here the protein is translated from the DNA. The chain links TRDV1 to TRDJ1; 8 nucleotides agree with TRDD3. Since TCRdb gives no J gene, matching the DNA to germline was used here to assign it. This CDR3 contains 17 residues. Germline CDR1 reads TSWWSYY; CDR2 reads QGS. The CDR3 DNA reads TGTGCTCCTGGGGACCACTGGGGGGTCTTGTACACCGATAAACTCATCTTT. Its translation: CAPGDHWGVLYTDKLIF.